The 21 T cell receptor beta chains given below trace back to one sample, sequenced in a study of T cell repertoires in cytomegalovirus infection. MiXCR, applied by TCRdb to the reads, yields one record per CDR3 protein. The profile shows 300,000 to 400,000 distinct CDR3 sequences, 8% to 9.5% of them singletons. Sequencing was carried out using PBMCs. Source of these receptors: a human donor in good health (CMV status not recorded). Some clones in this sample may be carry-over from other donors' samples.

This clonotype was counted many times. V and J are TRBV7-6 and TRBJ2-3, with 9 bases identical to TRBD2. J lost 6 bases, V lost 1 base, and 5 bases had no gene match. This CDR3 region has 15 residues. Germline CDR1 SGHVS, CDR2 FNYEAQ. The CDR3 loop reads CASSLGGRARDTQYF. The CDR3 nucleotides read TGTGCCAGCAGCTTAGGCGGGAGGGCAAGGGATACGCAGTATTTT.

This clonotype appeared a few times. The chain couples TRBV4-3 to TRBJ1-2; 8 nucleotides match TRBD1. Germline lookup yields CDR1 LGHNA and CDR2 YSLEER. The length of the CDR3 is 18 residues. Unmatched junction bases numbered 13, after V lost 0 bases and J lost 4 bases. CDR3 DNA: TGCGCCAGCAGCCAAGAAATCTTCAGGGGGCGCGTGTCCTATGGCTACACCTTC. Translating it yields CASSQEIFRGRVSYGYTF.

The table lists this clonotype with many counts. The chain links TRBV7-3 to TRBJ2-2; TRBD1 matches 7 bases. Germline V gene lookup returns CDR1 SGHTA and CDR2 FQGTGA. CDR3 length: 15 residues. The junction had 4 bases not matched to a gene; V was cut back by 5 bases and J by 1 base. The CDR3 sequence: CASSQQGLNTGELFF. The CDR3 DNA sequence: TGTGCCAGCAGCCAACAGGGGTTGAACACCGGGGAGCTGTTTTTT.

This clonotype was counted at least ten times. J is TRBJ2-3 and V is TRBV12-3 or TRBV12-4, with a tentative D call TRBD1 (6 bases). CDR3 length equals 14 residues. V shed 7 bases and J shed 6 bases, with 17 bases lying between them. The CDR3 DNA reads TGTGCCAGCACCCTAGACAGGTCCAGGGATACGCAGTATTTT. This codes for CASTLDRSRDTQYF.

The sample holds many counts of this clonotype. This chain connects TRBV28 to TRBJ1-1; no firm D call. The V and J ends lost 5 bases and 0 bases respectively, with 13 bases between them. There are 15 residues in the CDR3. Germline assignment: CDR1 MDHEN and CDR2 SYDVKM. The CDR3 region is CASSPESLMNTEAFF. The CDR3 coding sequence is TGTGCCAGCAGTCCGGAAAGCCTCATGAACACTGAAGCTTTCTTT.

The V and J genes are TRBV10-3 and TRBJ2-7; D not certain. Trimming took off 3 bases at V and 4 bases at J, with 22 bases between the two ends. The V gene's germline CDR1 is ENHRY and CDR2 SYGVKD. The CDR3 has 17 residues. The CDR3 sequence is CAISDKSQDTPGYEQYF. The CDR3 bases are TGTGCCATCAGTGATAAATCCCAGGATACCCCAGGATACGAGCAGTACTTC.

The chain carries TRBV4-3 and TRBJ2-1; D possibly corresponds to TRBD2 (5 bases). Germline V CDR1 and CDR2: LGHNA, YSLEER. The CDR3 loop spans 17 amino acids. Trimming removed 1 base at V and 1 base at J, with 14 bases between. The CDR3 region has the DNA TGCGCCAGCAGCCAAGGGGCAAGCGGCCGATCCTACAATGAGCAGTTCTTC. Translating it yields CASSQGASGRSYNEQFF.

This clonotype was seen many times. The chain is built from TRBV12-3 or TRBV12-4 and TRBJ2-7; weak D call: TRBD2 (5 bases). V dropped 8 bases and J dropped 0 bases, with 14 bases sitting between them. The CDR3 is 14 residues long. The CDR3 reads CASSPRLLSYEQYF. In nucleotides, the CDR3 is TGTGCCAGCTCTCCTCGACTACTCTCCTACGAGCAGTACTTC.

This clonotype was counted a few times. The rearrangement links TRBV7-8 to TRBJ2-1; D is ambiguous. Trimming shortened V by 7 bases and J by 8 bases, and 9 bases separated the two germline ends. This CDR3 has 11 residues. Germline V CDR1 and CDR2: SGHVS, FQNEAQ. CDR3 bases: TGTGCCAGCAACCAAGCCCATGAGCAGTTCTTC. Its translation is CASNQAHEQFF.

The rearrangement links TRBV5-1 to TRBJ2-3; 7 bases line up with TRBD2. Germline lookup yields CDR1 SGHRS and CDR2 YFSETQ. The length of the CDR3 is 14 residues. J gave up 5 bases and V 2 bases, and 5 bases lay outside the gene matches. CDR3 amino acids: CASSLAGLIDTQYF. In DNA, the CDR3 is TGCGCCAGCAGCTTAGCGGGACTTATAGATACGCAGTATTTT.

This clonotype was observed a few times. The chain uses TRBV6-5 and TRBJ1-6, with 7 bases fitting TRBD1. Per the germline V gene, CDR1 is MNHEY and CDR2 is SVGAGI. There are 15 residues in the CDR3. J was trimmed by 5 bases and V by 6 bases; bases with no gene match: 7. CDR3 sequence reads: CASSDRDSNNSPLHF. The CDR3 DNA reads TGTGCCAGCAGCGACAGGGACAGTAATAATTCACCCCTCCACTTT.

V is TRBV7-9 and J is TRBJ2-1; D is perhaps TRBD1 (6 bases). V was clipped by 4 bases and J by 9 bases, with 10 bases between them. The germline V gene encodes CDR1 SEHNR and CDR2 FQNEAQ (reference sequence). The CDR3 has 12 amino acids. The CDR3 spells CASSSPGAEQFF. CDR3 coding DNA: TGTGCCAGCAGCTCCCCAGGGGCTGAGCAGTTCTTC. The full variable domain, with the rest looked up from reference TRBV7-9 and TRBJ2-1, is DTGVSQNPRHKITKRGQNVTFRCDPISEHNRLYWYRQTLGQGPEFLTYFQNEAQLEKSRLLSDRFSAERPKGSFSTLEIQRTEQGDSAMYLCASSSPGAEQFFGPGTRLTVL.

This clonotype has just a few counts. V and J are TRBV6-6 and TRBJ2-1, with 7 bases lining up with TRBD1. V lost 6 bases and J lost 5; bases outside the gene matches: 10. CDR1 is MNHNY, CDR2 SVGAGI, per germline (reference sequence). The length of the CDR3 is 15 residues. In DNA, the CDR3 is TGTGCCAGCAGCTTCAAAGGGGACAGTAACAATGAGCAGTTCTTC. Amino acids: CASSFKGDSNNEQFF.

The V gene is TRBV7-9, the J gene TRBJ2-2; D unclear. Deletions cut 5 bases from V and 1 base from J, with 8 bases between. Germline CDR1 is SEHNR and CDR2 is FQNEAQ (reference sequence). The CDR3 runs 14 residues. The CDR3 sequence is CASSPPGNTGELFF. In nucleotides, the CDR3 is TGTGCCAGCAGCCCGCCTGGGAACACCGGGGAGCTGTTTTTT.

This clonotype was recorded at least ten times. V usage is TRBV15 and J usage is TRBJ2-7, with D possibly TRBD1 on 6 matching bases. The CDR3 is made up of 16 amino acids. V lost 1 base and J lost 3, with 16 bases in between. Per the germline V gene, CDR1 is LNHNV and CDR2 is YYDKDF (reference sequence). The CDR3 is CATSRAAQGGIYEQYF. CDR3 in DNA: TGTGCCACCAGCAGAGCGGCACAGGGTGGGATCTACGAGCAGTACTTC. Full variable domain (rest looked up from reference TRBV15 and TRBJ2-7): DAMVIQNPRYQVTQFGKPVTLSCSQTLNHNVMYWYQQKSSQAPKLLFHYYDKDFNNEADTPDNFQSRRPNTSFCFLDIRSPGLGDTAMYLCATSRAAQGGIYEQYFGPGTRLTVT.

This clonotype showed up many times. V gene TRBV7-6 combines with J gene TRBJ2-7; D may be TRBD1 (6 bases). The V gene's germline CDR1 is SGHVS and CDR2 FNYEAQ. The length of the CDR3 is 15 residues. Trimming removed 5 bases from V and 3 bases from J, with 17 bases in between. The CDR3 bases are TGTGCCAGCAGCAACCGGTTGGGACACCTCTACGAGCAGTACTTC. Translated, it gives CASSNRLGHLYEQYF. The variable domain in full, completed from reference TRBV7-6 and TRBJ2-7, reads GAGVSQSPRYKVTKRGQDVALRCDPISGHVSLYWYRQALGQGPEFLTYFNYEAQQDKSGLPNDRFSAERPEGSISTLTIQRTEQRDSAMYRCASSNRLGHLYEQYFGPGTRLTVT.

This clonotype has ten or more counts. The chain joins TRBV7-2 to TRBJ1-4, with D possibly being TRBD1 (6 bases). Germline values: CDR1 SGHTA, CDR2 FQGNSA. The CDR3 runs 14 residues. V was trimmed by 4 bases and J by 7 bases, leaving 13 bases between them. CDR3 loop: CASSSTGPPEKLFF. CDR3 sequence (DNA): TGTGCCAGCAGCTCCACAGGGCCACCTGAAAAACTGTTTTTT. The whole variable domain, filled in from reference TRBV7-2 and TRBJ1-4, reads GAGVSQSPSNKVTEKGKDVELRCDPISGHTALYWYRQSLGQGLEFLIYFQGNSAPDKSGLPSDRFSAERTGGSVSTLTIQRTQQEDSAVYLCASSSTGPPEKLFFGSGTQLSVL.

This clonotype was counted many times. The chain recombines TRBV20-1 with TRBJ2-3, with 10 bases that match TRBD2. V shed 6 bases, J shed 4 bases, and the junction held 10 bases outside the gene matches. Germline lookup yields CDR1 DFQATT and CDR2 SNEGSKA (reference sequence). CDR3 length: 15 residues. The CDR3 here is CSAGYSGGSPDTQYF. CDR3 bases: TGCAGTGCCGGATATAGCGGGGGGTCCCCAGATACGCAGTATTTT.

The rearrangement uses TRBV7-2 and TRBJ2-6; tentatively, D is TRBD1 (5 bases). This CDR3 is 16 amino acids long. Deletions cut 5 bases from V and 2 bases from J, with 13 bases between. The germline V gene encodes CDR1 SGHTA and CDR2 FQGNSA. This chain's CDR3 is CASSARSGTGANVLTF. The DNA for the CDR3 is TGTGCCAGCAGCGCACGCTCAGGGACTGGGGCCAACGTCCTGACTTTC. The whole variable domain, remainder taken from reference TRBV7-2 and TRBJ2-6, is GAGVSQSPSNKVTEKGKDVELRCDPISGHTALYWYRQSLGQGLEFLIYFQGNSAPDKSGLPSDRFSAERTGGSVSTLTIQRTQQEDSAVYLCASSARSGTGANVLTFGAGSRLTVL.

In its sample, this clonotype was seen a few times. The chain links TRBV28 to TRBJ2-7; D unclear. V was trimmed by 6 bases and J by 0 bases, leaving 21 bases between them. This CDR3 contains 17 residues. In germline, CDR1 is MDHEN, CDR2 SYDVKM. For the CDR3, the DNA is TGTGCCAGCAGACCCCACGCGGCAGGTATGGACTCCTACGAGCAGTACTTC. This codes for CASRPHAAGMDSYEQYF.

This clonotype was picked up a small number of times. The chain couples TRBV5-6 to TRBJ2-7; no reliable D call. This CDR3 spans 14 amino acids. From germline, CDR1 is SGHDT and CDR2 YYEEEE. V lost 6 bases and J lost 2, with 15 bases in between. CDR3 amino acids: CASMDWQLAYEQYF. Here the CDR3 DNA reads TGTGCCAGCATGGATTGGCAGCTAGCCTACGAGCAGTACTTC.